This T cell receptor (beta chain) was observed in a study of OX40 agonist ivuxolimab in advanced cancers. The repertoire was sequenced with immunoSEQ multiplex PCR; TCRdb's copy has only in-frame clones and lacks some. The data hold approximately 50,000 clones, with approximately 88% observed a single time. V was clipped by 6 bases and J by 4 bases; unmatched bases: 7. The CDR3 is made up of 15 amino acids. Per germline, CDR1 MNHEY and CDR2 SVGAGI. The material was CD4+ or CD8+ T cells sorted from blood, obtained in a trial of the OX40 agonist ivuxolimab. This TCR came from an adult with an advanced solid tumor such as melanoma, head and neck, liver or kidney cancer. The rearrangement links TRBV6-5 to TRBJ2-7, with TRBD1 matching over 12 bases. The CDR3 sequence is CASSHPGQGAYEQYF. CDR3 in DNA: TGTGCCAGCAGCCACCCGGGACAGGGGGCGTACGAGCAGTACTTC.